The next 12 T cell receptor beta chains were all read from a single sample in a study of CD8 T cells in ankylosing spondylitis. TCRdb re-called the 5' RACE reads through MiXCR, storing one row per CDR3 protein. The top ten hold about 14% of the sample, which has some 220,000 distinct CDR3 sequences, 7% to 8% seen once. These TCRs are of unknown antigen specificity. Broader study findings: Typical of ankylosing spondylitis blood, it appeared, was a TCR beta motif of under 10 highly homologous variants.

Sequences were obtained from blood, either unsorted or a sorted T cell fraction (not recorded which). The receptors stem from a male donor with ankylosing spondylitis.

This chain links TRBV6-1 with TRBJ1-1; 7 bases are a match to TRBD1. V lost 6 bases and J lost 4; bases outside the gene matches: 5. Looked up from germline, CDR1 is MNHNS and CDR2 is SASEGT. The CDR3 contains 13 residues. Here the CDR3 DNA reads TGTGCCAGCAGGCAGGGGGTGAGCACTGAAGCTTTCTTT. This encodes CASRQGVSTEAFF.

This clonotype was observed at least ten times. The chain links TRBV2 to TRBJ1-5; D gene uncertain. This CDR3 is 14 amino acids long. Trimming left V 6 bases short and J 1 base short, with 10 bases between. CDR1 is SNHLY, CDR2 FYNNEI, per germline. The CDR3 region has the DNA TGTGCCAGCAGCTACCCGGGGAGCAATCAGCCCCAGCATTTT. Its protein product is CASSYPGSNQPQHF.

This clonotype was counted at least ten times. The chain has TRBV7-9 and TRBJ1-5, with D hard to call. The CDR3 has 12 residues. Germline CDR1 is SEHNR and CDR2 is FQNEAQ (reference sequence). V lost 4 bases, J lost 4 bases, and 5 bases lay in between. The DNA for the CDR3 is TGTGCCAGCAGCTCGGATAATCAGCCCCAGCATTTT. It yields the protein CASSSDNQPQHF. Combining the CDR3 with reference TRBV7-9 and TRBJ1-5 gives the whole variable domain DTGVSQNPRHKITKRGQNVTFRCDPISEHNRLYWYRQTLGQGPEFLTYFQNEAQLEKSRLLSDRFSAERPKGSFSTLEIQRTEQGDSAMYLCASSSDNQPQHFGDGTRLSIL.

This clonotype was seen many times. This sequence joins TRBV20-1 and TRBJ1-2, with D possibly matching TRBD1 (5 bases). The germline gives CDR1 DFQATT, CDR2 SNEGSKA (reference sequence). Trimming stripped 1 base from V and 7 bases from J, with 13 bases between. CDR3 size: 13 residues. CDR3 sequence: CSARARGRVGYTF. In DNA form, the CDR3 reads TGCAGTGCTAGAGCCCGGGGGAGGGTTGGCTACACCTTC.

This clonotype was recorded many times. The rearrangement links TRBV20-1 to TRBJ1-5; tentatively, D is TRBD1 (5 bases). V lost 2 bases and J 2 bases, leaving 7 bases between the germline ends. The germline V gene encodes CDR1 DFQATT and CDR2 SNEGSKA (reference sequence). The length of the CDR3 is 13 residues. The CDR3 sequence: CSARIRGNQPQHF. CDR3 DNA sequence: TGCAGTGCTAGAATCAGGGGCAATCAGCCCCAGCATTTT.

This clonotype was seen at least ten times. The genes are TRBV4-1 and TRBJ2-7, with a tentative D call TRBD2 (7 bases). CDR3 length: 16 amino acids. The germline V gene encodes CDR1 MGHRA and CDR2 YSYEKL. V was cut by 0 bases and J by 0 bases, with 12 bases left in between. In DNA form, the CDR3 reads TGCGCCAGCAGCCAAGAGGGGGGGCAAATCTCCTACGAGCAGTACTTC. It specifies CASSQEGGQISYEQYF.

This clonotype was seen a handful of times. CDR3 loop: CASSLPSGGEQETQYF. For the CDR3, the DNA is TGTGCCAGCAGCCTCCCTAGCGGGGGAGAACAAGAGACCCAGTACTTC. This chain links TRBV7-9 with TRBJ2-5, with 10 bases lining up with TRBD2. J gave up 2 bases and V 5 bases, and 8 bases lay outside the gene matches. This CDR3 region has 16 residues. Germline CDR1 SEHNR, CDR2 FQNEAQ (reference sequence).

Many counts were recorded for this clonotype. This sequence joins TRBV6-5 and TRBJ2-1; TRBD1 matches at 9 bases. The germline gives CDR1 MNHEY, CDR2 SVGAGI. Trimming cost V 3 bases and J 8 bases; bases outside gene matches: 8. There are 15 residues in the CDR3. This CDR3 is CASSYTDRGVYEQFF. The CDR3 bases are TGTGCCAGCAGTTATACGGACAGGGGTGTATATGAGCAGTTCTTC.

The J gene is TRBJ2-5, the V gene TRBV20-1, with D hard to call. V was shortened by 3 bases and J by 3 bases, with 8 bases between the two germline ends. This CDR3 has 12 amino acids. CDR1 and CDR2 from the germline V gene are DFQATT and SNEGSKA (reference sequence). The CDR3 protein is CSASEGEETQYF. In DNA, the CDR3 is TGCAGTGCTAGCGAAGGAGAAGAGACCCAGTACTTC.

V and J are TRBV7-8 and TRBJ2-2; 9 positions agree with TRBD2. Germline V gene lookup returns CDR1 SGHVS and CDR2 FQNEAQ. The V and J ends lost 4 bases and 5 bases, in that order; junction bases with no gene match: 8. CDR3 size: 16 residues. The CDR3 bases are TGTGCCAGCAGCTCCCGTAGCGGGGGCGAGACCGGGGAGCTGTTTTTT. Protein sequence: CASSSRSGGETGELFF.

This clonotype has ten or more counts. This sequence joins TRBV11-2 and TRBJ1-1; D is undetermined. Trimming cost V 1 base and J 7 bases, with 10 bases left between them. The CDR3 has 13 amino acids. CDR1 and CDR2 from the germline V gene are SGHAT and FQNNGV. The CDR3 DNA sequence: TGTGCCAGCAGCTTAGGACGTTGGGTTGAAGCTTTCTTT. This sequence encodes CASSLGRWVEAFF.

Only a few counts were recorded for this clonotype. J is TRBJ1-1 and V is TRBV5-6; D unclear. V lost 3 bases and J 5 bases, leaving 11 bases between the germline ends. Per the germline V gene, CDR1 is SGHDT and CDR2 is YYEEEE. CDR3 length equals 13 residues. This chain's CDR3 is CASSSFEETEAFF. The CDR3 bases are TGTGCCAGCAGCTCCTTTGAGGAGACTGAAGCTTTCTTT.